This TCR beta chain was captured in a study of cytomegalovirus exposure and HLA in healthy donors. The PCR had 60 Vbeta and 13 Jbeta primers. Profiling relied on immunoSEQ multiplex PCR, and the TCRdb table lists in-frame clones only, not all of them. The table records about 140,000 clones, 55% to 80% of them present only once. Note on this clone: Antigen unknown.

With 3 bases clipped from V and 5 bases from J, the junction kept 6 bases outside the gene matches. In germline, CDR1 is LNHDA, CDR2 SQIVND (reference sequence). This CDR3 spans 14 amino acids. Study-wide points: Later analysis reportedly placed an Asian-associated ancestry cluster below the roughly 700-donor mean in N-insertions. By a later analysis, the bulk of CMV-associated TCR beta chains appeared HLA-restricted. Most likely, a cluster of highly shared sequence variants arose as a sequencing artifact.

The sequencing sample was made of PBMCs. The chain uses TRBV19 and TRBJ2-7, with 8 bases fitting TRBD2. The TCR originated in a human donor in good health. CDR3: CASSMVAGFDEQYF. In DNA, the CDR3 is TGTGCCAGTAGTATGGTAGCGGGATTCGACGAGCAGTACTTC.